These 22 T cell receptor beta chains share one sample of origin, sequenced in a study of control samples from healthy donors and cancer patients. TCRdb keeps only in-frame clones here, not all; method: immunoSEQ multiplex PCR. This table has roughly 160,000 clones, around 88% appearing once. Source material: blood. The receptor source for this set is a woman aged 25 to 39 in good health.

The chain recombines TRBV14 with TRBJ2-5, with a weak D call TRBD1 (6 bases). The CDR3 totals 14 residues. Trimming shortened V by 4 bases and J by 3 bases, and 12 bases separated the two germline ends. CDR1 is SGHDN and CDR2 is FVKESK in the germline V gene. For the CDR3, the DNA is TGTGCCAGCAGCCGTTGGACAGTCAAAGAGACCCAGTACTTC. Amino acids: CASSRWTVKETQYF.

The chain couples TRBV2 to TRBJ2-1; D uncertain. The CDR3 is 13 residues long. Per the germline V gene, CDR1 is SNHLY and CDR2 is FYNNEI. The V end was cut by 2 bases, the J end by 2 bases, with 4 bases between. In DNA form, the CDR3 reads TGTGCCAGCAGTGAAAACACCTACAATGAGCAGTTCTTC. Protein product: CASSENTYNEQFF.

CDR3 nucleotide sequence: TGCGCCAGCAGCTCTCGCCAGGCTACCGGGGAGCTGTTTTTT. It yields the protein CASSSRQATGELFF. This chain links TRBV5-1 with TRBJ2-2; no firm D call. The CDR3 spans 14 residues. Germline V lookup: CDR1 SGHRS, CDR2 YFSETQ. V lost 3 bases, J lost 5 bases, and 11 bases lay in between.

The J gene is TRBJ1-4, the V gene TRBV2; possible D gene TRBD1, 6 bases. Germline V lookup: CDR1 SNHLY, CDR2 FYNNEI. V lost 7 bases to trimming and J lost 4 bases, with 13 bases between them. The CDR3 totals 14 residues. The DNA for the CDR3 is TGTGCCAGCATAAACAGGGAGAGTAATGAAAAACTGTTTTTT. Translation gives CASINRESNEKLFF.

This clone was detected once. This chain links TRBV19 with TRBJ2-7; 7 bases are shared with TRBD1. Germline trimming cut 4 bases from V and 5 bases from J; bases unmatched to any gene: 8. Germline values: CDR1 LNHDA, CDR2 SQIVND (reference sequence). This CDR3 is 14 amino acids long. The CDR3 DNA reads as TGTGCCAGTAGTACCCCGACAGGGAGCCACGAGCAGTACTTC. Protein sequence: CASSTPTGSHEQYF.

The chain joins TRBV28 to TRBJ1-2, with D possibly TRBD1 on 5 matching bases. The germline V gene encodes CDR1 MDHEN and CDR2 SYDVKM. The length of the CDR3 is 15 residues. Trimming pared 6 bases from V and 2 bases from J, leaving 16 bases between. The CDR3 loop reads CASSLPGRENYGYTF. The CDR3, as DNA: TGTGCCAGCAGCCTTCCGGGACGGGAGAACTATGGCTACACCTTC.

The count of this clone is one. V and J are TRBV12-3 or TRBV12-4 and TRBJ1-2; maybe TRBD1 (5 bases). This CDR3 has 13 amino acids. V lost 6 bases and J lost 6, with 14 bases in between. The CDR3: CASSSGTAHGYTF. As DNA, the CDR3 is TGTGCCAGCAGCTCCGGGACGGCCCATGGCTACACCTTC.

The chain combines TRBV2 with TRBJ1-1; D gene uncertain. The V gene lost 1 base and the J gene lost 4 bases, with 10 bases spanning the gap. CDR1 SNHLY and CDR2 FYNNEI come from the germline V gene. The CDR3 spans 14 residues. This CDR3 reads CASSEDRRTTEAFF. The CDR3 bases are TGTGCCAGCAGTGAAGATCGAAGAACCACTGAAGCTTTCTTT.

The V gene is TRBV9, the J gene TRBJ1-1, with unresolved D. V lost 7 bases and J lost 4, with 20 bases in between. In germline, CDR1 is SGDLS, CDR2 YYNGEE. The length of the CDR3 is 15 residues. CDR3 region: CASDRSGKFSTEAFF. In DNA form, the CDR3 reads TGTGCCAGCGATCGATCAGGTAAATTTAGCACTGAAGCTTTCTTT.

V is TRBV9 and J is TRBJ2-5; D is possibly TRBD2 (5 bases). V gave up 0 bases and J gave up 2 bases, with 14 bases separating them. Germline CDR1 is SGDLS and CDR2 is YYNGEE. CDR3 length: 16 amino acids. CDR3 sequence reads: CASSVGPLGVQETQYF. The CDR3 coding sequence is TGTGCCAGCAGCGTAGGACCCCTCGGGGTTCAAGAGACCCAGTACTTC.

A few counts support this clone. V usage is TRBV7-2 and J usage is TRBJ2-7; D might be TRBD2 (5 bases). V gave up 6 bases and J gave up 6 bases, with 15 bases separating them. This CDR3 has 13 residues. Germline CDR1 reads SGHTA; CDR2 reads FQGNSA. CDR3 bases: TGTGCCAGCAGTTCTAGGAGGTTCTCCGAGCAGTACTTC. This translates into CASSSRRFSEQYF.

CDR3 sequence (DNA): TGTGCCAGCAGCCTTTCTTCGGACACACTCGCCTACACCTTC. Translating it yields CASSLSSDTLAYTF. V usage is TRBV7-9 and J usage is TRBJ1-2, with TRBD1 as a possible D gene (5 bases). V was cut by 5 bases and J by 10 bases, with 20 bases left in between. Germline V CDR1 and CDR2: SEHNR, FQNEAQ (reference sequence). CDR3 length equals 14 residues.

The rearrangement uses TRBV18 and TRBJ2-1; TRBD2 might be the D (5 bases). The CDR3 consists of 13 residues. Germline V gives CDR1 KGHSH, CDR2 LQKENI. Trimming shortened V by 2 bases and J by 10 bases, and 12 bases separated the two germline ends. CDR3 sequence (DNA): TGTGCCAGCTCACCAGTTTCGGGATACGAGCAGTTCTTC. It translates to CASSPVSGYEQFF.

The gene calls are TRBV3-1 (or the pseudogene TRBV3-2) and TRBJ2-6; the D is unclear. The length of the CDR3 is 18 residues. V was pared by 1 base and J by 2 bases, with 15 bases between. Germline V gives CDR1 LGHDT, CDR2 YNNKEL (reference sequence). Written as DNA, the CDR3 is TGTGCCAGCAGCCAAGTTGAAGCGAGGACCCCTGGGGCCAACGTCCTGACTTTC. Amino acid sequence: CASSQVEARTPGANVLTF.

The gene calls are TRBV5-1 and TRBJ2-1; TRBD2 aligns across 11 bases. CDR3 size: 21 residues. Germline loops: CDR1 SGHRS, CDR2 YFSETQ. The V and J ends lost 5 bases and 5 bases, in that order; junction bases with no gene match: 24. CDR3 protein: CASRGRGVIIAGGPVHNEQFF. The CDR3 nucleotides are TGCGCCAGCAGGGGGAGGGGGGTTATTATAGCGGGAGGGCCCGTCCACAATGAGCAGTTCTTC.

CDR3 in amino acids: CASSSTGASSYEQYF. The CDR3 nucleotides are TGTGCCAGCAGCTCGACGGGCGCCAGCTCCTACGAGCAGTACTTC. The V call is TRBV5-4, the J call TRBJ2-7; no clear D gene. Between the trimmed V and J ends, which lost 3 bases and 0 bases, there was a span of 13 bases. The CDR3 runs to 15 residues. Germline CDR1 SGHNT, CDR2 YYREEE (reference sequence).

The chain recombines TRBV5-6 with TRBJ2-2, with 9 bases fitting TRBD2. The germline gives CDR1 SGHDT, CDR2 YYEEEE. This CDR3 has 17 amino acids. J was trimmed by 7 bases and V by 2 bases; bases with no gene match: 12. CDR3 region: CASSLSPLAGIGGELFF. DNA for the CDR3: TGTGCCAGCAGCTTATCTCCGCTAGCGGGGATTGGCGGGGAGCTGTTTTTT.

This clone was seen just once. The gene calls are TRBV6-1 and TRBJ2-1; 9 nucleotides agree with TRBD2. V trimming: 1 base; J trimming: 9 bases; junction bases outside the gene matches: 10. The CDR3 length is 16 residues. Germline lookup yields CDR1 MNHNS and CDR2 SASEGT. CDR3 sequence (DNA): TGTGCCAGCAGTGAAGAGGTAGCGGGAGCCCTCGGTGAGCAGTTCTTC. This gives the protein CASSEEVAGALGEQFF.

The J gene is TRBJ1-2, the V gene TRBV2; 7 bases map to TRBD1. Germline CDR1 and CDR2: SNHLY and FYNNEI. V dropped 4 bases and J dropped 2; count of bases not matched to a gene: 1. This CDR3 is 13 amino acids long. CDR3 DNA sequence: TGTGCCAGCAGTGGGGACAGAAACTATGGCTACACCTTC. Translation: CASSGDRNYGYTF.

The rearrangement links TRBV21-1 to TRBJ1-1. TRBV21-1 counts as a pseudogene. This CDR3 region has 15 residues. This CDR3 reads CASSKGHEGGCEAFF. Here the CDR3 DNA reads TGTGCCAGCAGCAAAGGTCACGAGGGAGGGTGTGAAGCTTTCTTT.

This chain connects TRBV27 to TRBJ1-2, with 7 bases identical to TRBD1. This CDR3 is built from 17 residues. Germline V gives CDR1 MNHEY, CDR2 SMNVEV (reference sequence). Germline trimming cut 3 bases from V and 1 base from J; bases unmatched to any gene: 11. DNA of the CDR3: TGTGCCAGCAGTTTCCGGGGCAGGGGGTCCTTTAACTATGGCTACACCTTC. Translated, it gives CASSFRGRGSFNYGYTF.

The chain recombines TRBV30 with TRBJ2-2; 7 positions match TRBD1. This CDR3 has 14 residues. The V and J ends lost 6 bases and 0 bases, in that order; junction bases with no gene match: 4. Per the germline V gene, CDR1 is GTSNPN and CDR2 is SVGIG (reference sequence). The CDR3 loop reads CACQTGANTGELFF. CDR3 nucleotide sequence: TGTGCCTGCCAAACAGGGGCGAACACCGGGGAGCTGTTTTTT.